This T cell receptor beta chain derives from a study of blood T cell repertoires in COVID-19. Overall study: Collection of acute and convalescent COVID-19 samples took place in the United States, Italy and Spain. Sources were T cells, B-cell-depleted T cells, or PBMCs; the material itself was cDNA or gDNA.

As originally analysed: Amplification from reference gene primers served as the basis for estimated nucleated cell counts. Assay used: immunoSEQ multiplex PCR; TCRdb lists only in-frame clones, some missing. The DNA was the basis for D and trimming; V, J and clone size are from that table. The sample has 150,000 or so clones; roughly 86% are singletons. The V end lost 4 bases, the J end lost 4 bases, and 14 bases lay between the germline ends. This CDR3 contains 15 residues. The germline V gene encodes CDR1 SGHRS and CDR2 YFSETQ. Sequenced input: peripheral blood. The rearrangement joins TRBV5-1 to TRBJ2-2, with a possible D match to TRBD2 (6 bases). This receptor was taken from a human donor with acute or convalescent COVID-19. The donor label of this sample is uncertain. CDR3 sequence reads: CASSPQRRGTGELFF. The CDR3, as DNA: TGCGCCAGCAGCCCACAACGGAGGGGCACCGGGGAGCTGTTTTTT.